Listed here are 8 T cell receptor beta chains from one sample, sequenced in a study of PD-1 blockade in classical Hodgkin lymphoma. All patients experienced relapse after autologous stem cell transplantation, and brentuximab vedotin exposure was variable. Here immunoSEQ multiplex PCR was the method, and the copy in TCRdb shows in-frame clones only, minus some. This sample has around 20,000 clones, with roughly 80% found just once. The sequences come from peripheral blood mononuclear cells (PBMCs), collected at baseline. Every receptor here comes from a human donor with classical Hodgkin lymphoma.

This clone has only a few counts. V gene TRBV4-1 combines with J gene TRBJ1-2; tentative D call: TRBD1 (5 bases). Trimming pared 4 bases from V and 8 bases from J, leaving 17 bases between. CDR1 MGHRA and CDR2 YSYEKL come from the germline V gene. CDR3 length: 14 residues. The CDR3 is CASSPGTAVRGYTF. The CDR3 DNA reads TGCGCCAGCAGCCCCGGGACGGCCGTAAGGGGCTACACCTTC.

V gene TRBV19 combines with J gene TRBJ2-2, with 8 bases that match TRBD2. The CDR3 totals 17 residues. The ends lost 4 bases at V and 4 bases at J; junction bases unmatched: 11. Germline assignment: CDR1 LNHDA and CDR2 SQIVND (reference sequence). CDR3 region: CASSRSTSAGGTGELFF. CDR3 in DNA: TGTGCCAGTAGTAGGTCTACTAGCGCGGGGGGCACCGGGGAGCTGTTTTTT.

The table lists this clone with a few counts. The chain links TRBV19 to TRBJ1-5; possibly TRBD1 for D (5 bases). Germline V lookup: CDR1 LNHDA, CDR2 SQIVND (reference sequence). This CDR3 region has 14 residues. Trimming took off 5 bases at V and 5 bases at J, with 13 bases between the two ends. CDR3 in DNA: TGTGCCAGTAGTCCTAGGGGCAGTTATCAGCCCCAGCATTTT. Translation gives CASSPRGSYQPQHF.

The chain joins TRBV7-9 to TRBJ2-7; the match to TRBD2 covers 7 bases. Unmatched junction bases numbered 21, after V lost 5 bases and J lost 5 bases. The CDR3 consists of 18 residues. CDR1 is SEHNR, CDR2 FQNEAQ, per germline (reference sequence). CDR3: CASSPRLGGGSEPHEQYF. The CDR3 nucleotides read TGTGCCAGCAGCCCAAGGCTCGGTGGCGGGAGTGAGCCCCACGAGCAGTACTTC.

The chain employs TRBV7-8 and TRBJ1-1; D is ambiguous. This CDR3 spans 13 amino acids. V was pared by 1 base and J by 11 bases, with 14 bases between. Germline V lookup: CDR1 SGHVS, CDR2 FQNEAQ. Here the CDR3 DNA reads TGTGCCAGCAGCTTAGAGCCGTTGCTCGGCGCTTTCTTT. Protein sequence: CASSLEPLLGAFF.

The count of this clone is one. The chain's CDR3 is CASSEALGGGVGTQHF. DNA of the CDR3: TGTGCCAGCAGTGAAGCGCTTGGGGGTGGGGTGGGCACCCAGCATTTT. The chain links TRBV2 to TRBJ1-5; D might be TRBD1 (5 bases). The CDR3 sequence is 16 residues long. Trimming removed 0 bases from V and 11 bases from J, with 20 bases in between. In germline, CDR1 is SNHLY, CDR2 FYNNEI.

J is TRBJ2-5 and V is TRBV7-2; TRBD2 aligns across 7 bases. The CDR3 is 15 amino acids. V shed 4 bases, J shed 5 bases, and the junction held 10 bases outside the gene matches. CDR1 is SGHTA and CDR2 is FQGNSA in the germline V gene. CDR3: CASSSLMTSRETQYF. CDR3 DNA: TGTGCCAGCAGCTCACTAATGACTAGCAGGGAGACCCAGTACTTC.

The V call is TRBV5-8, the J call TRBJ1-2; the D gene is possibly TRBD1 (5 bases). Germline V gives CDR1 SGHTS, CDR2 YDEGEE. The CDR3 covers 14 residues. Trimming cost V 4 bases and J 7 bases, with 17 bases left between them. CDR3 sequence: CASSTRDSVAGYTF. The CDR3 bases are TGTGCCAGCAGCACCAGGGACTCAGTAGCTGGCTACACCTTC. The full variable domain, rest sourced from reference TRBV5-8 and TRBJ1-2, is EAGVTQSPTHLIKTRGQQATLRCSPISGHTSVYWYQQALGLGLQFLLWYDEGEERNRGNFPPRFSGRQFPNYSSELNVNALELEDSALYLCASSTRDSVAGYTFGSGTRLTVV.